This entry describes one T cell receptor (beta chain). Sequenced by immunoSEQ multiplex PCR; TCRdb stores in-frame clones only, minus some. Here the sample spans 55,000 to 75,000 clones, around 93% being singletons. Germline loops: CDR1 SQVTM, CDR2 ANQGSEA. The germline V and J ends were trimmed by 5 bases and 11 bases, with 16 bases remaining between them. The CDR3 has 12 residues. These data come from a study of cytomegalovirus exposure and HLA in healthy donors. Sample: PBMCs. The sequence came from a man aged 18-30 years in good health and CMV-seropositive. The chain recombines TRBV29-1 with TRBJ2-4; D is undetermined. DNA of the CDR3: TGCAGCGTTCGAATTAACCAGATTCTTCAGTACTTC. It codes for CSVRINQILQYF. The full variable domain, completed using reference TRBV29-1 and TRBJ2-4, is SAVISQKPSRDICQRGTSLTIQCQVDSQVTMMFWYRQQPGQSLTLIATANQGSEATYESGFVIDKFPISRPNLTFSTLTVSNMSPEDSSIYLCSVRINQILQYFGAGTRLSVL.